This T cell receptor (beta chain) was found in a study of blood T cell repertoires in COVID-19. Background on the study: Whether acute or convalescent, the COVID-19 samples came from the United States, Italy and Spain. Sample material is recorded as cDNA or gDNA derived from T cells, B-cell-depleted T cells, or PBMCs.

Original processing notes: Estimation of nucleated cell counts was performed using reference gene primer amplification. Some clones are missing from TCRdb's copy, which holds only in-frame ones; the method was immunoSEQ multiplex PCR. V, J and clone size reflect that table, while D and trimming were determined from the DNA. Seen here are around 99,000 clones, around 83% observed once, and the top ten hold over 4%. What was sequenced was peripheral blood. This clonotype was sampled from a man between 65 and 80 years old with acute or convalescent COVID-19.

The CDR3 DNA reads as TGTGCCAGCCCCAGGAGGGGCTCGGAGACCCAGTACTTC. Its protein is CASPRRGSETQYF. This chain connects TRBV27 to TRBJ2-5, with D tentatively TRBD2 (6 bases). Trimming stripped 8 bases from V and 5 bases from J, with 15 bases between. The CDR3 consists of 13 residues. The V gene's germline CDR1 is MNHEY and CDR2 SMNVEV (reference sequence).